The clone carrying this TCR beta chain appeared many times. Its antigen is still unknown. This sample was included in a study of neurological immune-mediated disorders. The CDR3 consists of 15 residues. CDR1 and CDR2 from the germline V gene are MGHRA and YSYEKL. Trimming took 1 base from V and 4 from J; bases not matched to a gene: 2. MiXCR, run by TCRdb on the 5' RACE reads, gives a single entry per CDR3 protein. The data show roughly 47,000 distinct CDR3 sequences, approximately 4.5% seen once. Study results and caveats: Repertoires from 18 of 34 multiple sclerosis patients grouped phylogenetically into a related-CDR3 cluster, suggesting a possible signature.

The sample comprised PBMCs. The TCR was taken from a woman aged 55-69 years with multiple sclerosis. J is TRBJ2-1 and V is TRBV4-1; TRBD1 matches 9 bases. CDR3 in DNA: TGCGCCAGCAGCCAAGTAGGGACAGGGTACAATGAGCAGTTCTTC. Amino acid sequence: CASSQVGTGYNEQFF.